This T cell receptor beta chain stems from a study of cytomegalovirus exposure and HLA in healthy donors. Here immunoSEQ multiplex PCR was the method, and the copy in TCRdb shows in-frame clones only, minus some. Of fewer than 200,000 clones listed, roughly 91% are singletons. V was pared by 6 bases and J by 3 bases, with 8 bases of the junction left unmatched. The V gene's germline CDR1 is MDHEN and CDR2 SYDVKM. The CDR3 extends over 15 amino acids. Sequenced: PBMCs. This receptor was taken from a man aged 18 to 29 in good health and CMV-seropositive. The chain recombines TRBV28 with TRBJ1-1; TRBD1 matches at 9 bases. For the CDR3, the DNA is TGTGCCAGCAGCTTGGGAGACAGGGGGTACACTGAAGCTTTCTTT. Its protein product is CASSLGDRGYTEAFF.